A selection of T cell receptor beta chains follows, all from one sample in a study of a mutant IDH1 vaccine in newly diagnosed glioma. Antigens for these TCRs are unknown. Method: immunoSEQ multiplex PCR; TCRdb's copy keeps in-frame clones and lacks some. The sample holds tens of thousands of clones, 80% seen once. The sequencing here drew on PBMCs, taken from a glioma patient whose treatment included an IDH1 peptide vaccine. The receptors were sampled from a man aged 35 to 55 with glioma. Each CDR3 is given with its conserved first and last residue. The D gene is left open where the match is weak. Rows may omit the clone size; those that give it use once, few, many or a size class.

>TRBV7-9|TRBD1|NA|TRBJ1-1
CASSWTGVEAFF
TGTGCCAGCAGCTGGACAGGGGTCGAAGCTTTCTTT
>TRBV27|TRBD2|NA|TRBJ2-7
CASSLSGDSYEQYF
TGTGCCAGCAGTCTTAGCGGGGACTCCTACGAGCAGTACTTC
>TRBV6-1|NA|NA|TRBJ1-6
CASTPGPSPLHF
TGTGCCAGCACTCCGGGGCCCTCACCCCTCCACTTT
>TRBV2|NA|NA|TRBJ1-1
CASRRELNTEAFF
TGTGCCAGCAGGCGGGAGTTGAACACTGAAGCTTTCTTT
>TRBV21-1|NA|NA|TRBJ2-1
CASRQGWNEQFF
TGTGCCAGCAGACAAGGTTGGAATGAGCAGTTCTTC
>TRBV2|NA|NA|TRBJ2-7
CASSVAWAYEQYF
TGTGCCAGCAGTGTAGCTTGGGCCTACGAGCAGTACTTC
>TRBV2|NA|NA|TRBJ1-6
CASNLGVTAADSPLHF
TGTGCCAGCAACTTAGGTGTGACCGCGGCGGATTCACCCCTCCACTTT
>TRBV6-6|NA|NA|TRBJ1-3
CASNLGQGARNTIYF
TGTGCCAGCAACTTAGGGCAGGGAGCAAGAAACACCATATATTTT
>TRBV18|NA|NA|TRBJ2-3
CASSPPSGYRDTQYF
TGTGCCAGCTCACCACCGTCGGGTTACCGGGATACGCAGTATTTT
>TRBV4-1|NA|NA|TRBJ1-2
CASSQPTETYGYTF
TGCGCCAGCAGCCAACCGACAGAAACCTATGGCTACACCTTC
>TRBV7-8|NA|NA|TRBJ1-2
CASSLVRDAYGYTF
TGTGCCAGCAGCTTAGTTAGGGACGCCTATGGCTACACCTTC
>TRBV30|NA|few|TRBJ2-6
CACRAGTTKGGGSGANVLTF
TGTGCCTGTCGGGCGGGGACAACCAAAGGAGGGGGCTCTGGGGCCAACGTCCTGACTTTC
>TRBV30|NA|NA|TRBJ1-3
CAWTNIGELGNTIYF
TGTGCCTGGACGAACATCGGGGAGCTTGGAAACACCATATATTTT
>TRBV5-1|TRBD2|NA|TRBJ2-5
CASSPGLAGETQYF
TGCGCCAGCAGCCCGGGACTAGCGGGGGAGACCCAGTACTTC
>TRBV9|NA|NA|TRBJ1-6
CASSVQGGPLHF
TGTGCCAGCAGCGTCCAGGGTGGCCCCCTCCACTTT
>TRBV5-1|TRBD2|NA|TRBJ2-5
CASSTGLAGVGETQYF
TGCGCCAGCAGCACGGGACTAGCGGGGGTGGGAGAGACCCAGTACTTC
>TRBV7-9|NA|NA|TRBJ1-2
CASSFTGQGRLYGYTF
TGTGCCAGCAGCTTTACCGGTCAAGGGAGGCTCTATGGCTACACCTTC
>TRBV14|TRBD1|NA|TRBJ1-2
CASSPRTGDGYTF
TGTGCCAGCAGCCCCCGGACAGGGGATGGCTACACCTTC
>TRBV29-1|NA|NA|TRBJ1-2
CSVEEGRTGRYGYTF
TGCAGCGTTGAAGAAGGGCGGACTGGGAGGTATGGCTACACCTTC
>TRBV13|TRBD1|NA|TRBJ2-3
CASSQDRDTDTQYF
TGTGCCAGCAGCCAGGACAGGGACACAGATACGCAGTATTTT
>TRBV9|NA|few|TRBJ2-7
CASSVGGEYEQYF
TGTGCCAGCAGCGTAGGCGGGGAGTACGAGCAGTACTTC
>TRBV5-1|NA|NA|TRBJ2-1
CASSVNNEQFF
TGCGCCAGCAGCGTGAACAATGAGCAGTTCTTC
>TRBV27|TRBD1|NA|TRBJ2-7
CASSLSDRVINYF
TGTGCCAGCAGTTTATCGGACAGGGTAATAAATTACTTC
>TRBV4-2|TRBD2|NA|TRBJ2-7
CASSQLAGFSYEQYF
TGTGCCAGCAGCCAACTAGCGGGGTTCTCCTACGAGCAGTACTTC
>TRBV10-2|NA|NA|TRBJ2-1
CASSEYNNEQFF
TGCGCCAGCAGTGAGTATAACAATGAGCAGTTCTTC
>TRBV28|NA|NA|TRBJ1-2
CASSSSSGAHYGYTF
TGTGCCAGCAGTTCCTCATCAGGGGCCCACTATGGCTACACCTTC
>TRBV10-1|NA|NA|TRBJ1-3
CASSEGSGNTIYF
TGCGCCAGCAGTGAGGGATCTGGAAACACCATATATTTT
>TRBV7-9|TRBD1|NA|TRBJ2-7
CASSGAGGRNIYEQYF
TGTGCCAGCAGCGGGGCAGGGGGCCGGAATATCTACGAGCAGTACTTC
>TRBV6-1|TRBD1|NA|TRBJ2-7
CASRGQGPSYEQYF
TGTGCCAGCAGGGGACAGGGGCCATCCTACGAGCAGTACTTC
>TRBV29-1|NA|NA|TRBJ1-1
CSVTGPDTEAFF
TGCAGCGTCACGGGGCCCGACACTGAAGCTTTCTTT
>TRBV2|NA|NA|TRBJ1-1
CASRRGLPPTEAFF
TGTGCCAGCAGGCGGGGCCTGCCTCCCACTGAAGCTTTCTTT
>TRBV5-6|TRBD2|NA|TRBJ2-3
CASSPGLAVSTDTQYF
TGTGCCAGCAGCCCGGGACTAGCGGTTAGCACAGATACGCAGTATTTT
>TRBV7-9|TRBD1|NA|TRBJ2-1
CASSSPGTGYNEQFF
TGTGCCAGCAGCTCCCCCGGGACAGGTTACAATGAGCAGTTCTTC
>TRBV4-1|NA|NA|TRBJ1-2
CASSQDEGFNYGYTF
TGCGCCAGCAGCCAAGATGAAGGGTTTAACTATGGCTACACCTTC
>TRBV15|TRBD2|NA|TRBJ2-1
CATSREAGGSYNEQFF
TGTGCCACCAGCAGAGAAGCGGGGGGCTCCTACAATGAGCAGTTCTTC
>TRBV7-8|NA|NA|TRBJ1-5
CASSLVEGPQHF
TGTGCCAGCAGCTTAGTAGAGGGGCCCCAGCATTTT
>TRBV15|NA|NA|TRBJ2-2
CATSRDLSQTGELFF
TGTGCCACCAGCAGAGATTTGTCGCAAACCGGGGAGCTGTTTTTT
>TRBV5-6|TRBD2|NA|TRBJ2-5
CASSHRLAGGGETQYF
TGTGCCAGCAGCCACCGACTAGCGGGGGGCGGAGAGACCCAGTACTTC
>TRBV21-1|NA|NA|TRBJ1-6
CASTGDSPLHF
TGTGCCAGCACCGGAGATTCACCCCTCCACTTT
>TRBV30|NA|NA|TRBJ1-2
CAWSVGTQYGYTF
TGTGCCTGGAGTGTAGGGACACAATATGGCTACACCTTC
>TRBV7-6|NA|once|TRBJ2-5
CASRYKETQYF
TGTGCCAGCAGGTATAAAGAGACCCAGTACTTC
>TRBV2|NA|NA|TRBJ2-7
CASSARSSYEQYF
TGTGCCAGCAGTGCTCGGAGCTCCTACGAGCAGTACTTC
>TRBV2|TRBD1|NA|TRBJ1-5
CASRGQGDQPQHF
TGTGCCAGCCGGGGACAGGGCGATCAGCCCCAGCATTTT
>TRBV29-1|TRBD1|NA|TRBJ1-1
CSVVRQGLNTEAFF
TGCAGCGTTGTCCGACAGGGGTTGAACACTGAAGCTTTCTTT
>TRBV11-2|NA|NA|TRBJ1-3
CASSESGRNTIYF
TGTGCCAGCAGCGAGAGTGGGAGAAACACCATATATTTT
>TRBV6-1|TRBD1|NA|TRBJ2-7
CASSDRQGATGEQYF
TGTGCCAGCAGTGACAGACAGGGGGCGACGGGAGAGCAGTACTTC
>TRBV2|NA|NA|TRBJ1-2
CASREDGLYEGYTF
TGTGCCAGCAGAGAGGACGGGTTGTATGAGGGCTACACCTTC
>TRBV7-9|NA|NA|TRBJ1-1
CASSLGTEAFF
TGTGCCAGCAGCTTGGGTACTGAAGCTTTCTTT
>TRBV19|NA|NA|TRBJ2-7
CASSIFPDKTLYEQYF
TGTGCCAGTAGTATTTTTCCCGACAAGACCCTCTACGAGCAGTACTTC
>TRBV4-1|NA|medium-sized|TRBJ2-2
CASSAGTGELFF
TGCGCCAGCAGCGCGGGGACCGGGGAGCTGTTTTTT
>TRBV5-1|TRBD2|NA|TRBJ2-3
CASSLLAGGPTDTQYF
TGCGCCAGCAGCTTACTAGCGGGGGGCCCCACAGATACGCAGTATTTT
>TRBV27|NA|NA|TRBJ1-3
CASRVLGGNTIYF
TGTGCCAGCAGGGTCCTGGGGGGAAACACCATATATTTT
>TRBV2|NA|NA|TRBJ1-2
CASSPGAYGYTF
TGTGCCAGCAGTCCCGGGGCATATGGCTACACCTTC
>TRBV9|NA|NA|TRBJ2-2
CASSVASSGGRGWELFF
TGTGCCAGCAGCGTAGCTTCCAGCGGTGGGAGAGGGTGGGAGCTGTTTTTT
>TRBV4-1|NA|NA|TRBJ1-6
CASSPGLATNSPLHF
TGCGCCAGCAGCCCTGGGTTGGCGACGAATTCACCCCTCCACTTT
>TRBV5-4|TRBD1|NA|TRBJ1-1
CASSPQVQGVNTEAFF
TGTGCCAGCAGCCCACAAGTACAGGGGGTGAACACTGAAGCTTTCTTT
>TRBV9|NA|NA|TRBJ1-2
CASSVGGTVYGYTF
TGTGCCAGCAGCGTAGGTGGGACGGTCTATGGCTACACCTTC
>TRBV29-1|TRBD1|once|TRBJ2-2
CSVRDRLNTGELFF
TGCAGCGTCCGGGACAGGCTGAACACCGGGGAGCTGTTTTTT
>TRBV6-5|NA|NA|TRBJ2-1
CASSPRRGHNEQFF
TGTGCCAGCAGCCCCCGGCGGGGACACAATGAGCAGTTCTTC
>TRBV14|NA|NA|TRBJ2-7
CASSQEGGSHEQYF
TGTGCCAGCAGCCAAGAGGGCGGGTCCCACGAGCAGTACTTC